Shown below are 5 T cell receptor beta chains from a single sample sequenced in a study of identifying expanded T cells in peripheral blood. Sequenced by immunoSEQ multiplex PCR; TCRdb stores in-frame clones only, minus some. The data show 100,000 or so clones, around 90% seen once. Sample: blood. These receptors all come from a person between 18 and 75 years old in good health.

Here the CDR3 reads CASSPVPGGNSPLHF. CDR3 sequence (DNA): TGCGCCAGCAGCCCTGTACCCGGGGGTAATTCACCCCTCCACTTT. The gene calls are TRBV4-3 and TRBJ1-6; a possible D gene is TRBD1 (5 bases). The CDR3 covers 15 residues. In germline, CDR1 is LGHNA, CDR2 YSLEER. V was trimmed by 4 bases and J by 6 bases, leaving 13 bases between them.

The genes are TRBV27 and TRBJ2-7; maybe TRBD1 (5 bases). Germline lookup yields CDR1 MNHEY and CDR2 SMNVEV (reference sequence). Between the trimmed V and J ends, which lost 2 bases and 4 bases, there was a span of 9 bases. This CDR3 contains 13 residues. CDR3 residues: CASSLAGWYEQYF. DNA for the CDR3: TGTGCCAGCAGTTTAGCAGGGTGGTACGAGCAGTACTTC.

Relative to its sample, this clone is medium-sized. The chain links TRBV5-6 to TRBJ1-6, with 10 bases matching TRBD1. The CDR3 length is 16 residues. V gave up 1 base and J gave up 9 bases; unmatched junction bases: 7. CDR1 SGHDT and CDR2 YYEEEE come from the germline V gene. For the CDR3, the DNA is TGTGCCAGCAGCTTGAGAGGACAGGGGGTACGTTCACCCCTCCACTTT. Translating gives CASSLRGQGVRSPLHF.

The chain recombines TRBV7-2 with TRBJ1-2; unclear D gene. This CDR3 has 14 residues. Trimming took off 1 base at V and 6 bases at J, with 12 bases between the two ends. Germline V gives CDR1 SGHTA, CDR2 FQGNSA. The CDR3 region is CASSLVMGSDGYTF. CDR3 sequence (DNA): TGTGCCAGCAGCTTAGTGATGGGGAGCGATGGCTACACCTTC.

The chain combines TRBV5-1 with TRBJ2-1; D might be TRBD2 (6 bases). The V end was cut by 0 bases, the J end by 6 bases, with 10 bases between. Germline CDR1 and CDR2: SGHRS and YFSETQ. CDR3 length: 14 residues. In nucleotides, the CDR3 is TGCGCCAGCAGCTTGGGGGCGGGGTGCAATGAGCAGTTCTTC. Translated, it gives CASSLGAGCNEQFF. The whole variable domain, remainder taken from reference TRBV5-1 and TRBJ2-1, is KAGVTQTPRYLIKTRGQQVTLSCSPISGHRSVSWYQQTPGQGLQFLFEYFSETQRNKGNFPGRFSGRQFSNSRSEMNVSTLELGDSALYLCASSLGAGCNEQFFGPGTRLTVL.